This TCR beta chain was documented in a study of OX40 agonist ivuxolimab in advanced cancers. Autoimmune disease history or systemic immunosuppression led to patient exclusion. The study, taken as a whole, reports: Clonal expansion by week 6 occurred in CD4+ and CD8+ blood T cells (at 0.1 to 3.0 mg/kg).

Sequencing used immunoSEQ multiplex PCR; TCRdb keeps in-frame clones, though not all of them. Of 85,000 to 100,000 clones listed, approximately 90% are singletons. In the case of this clone: Its specificity is not known.

Sequenced here: CD4+ or CD8+ T cells sorted from blood, sampled in a trial of the OX40 agonist ivuxolimab. This TCR was recovered from an adult with an advanced solid tumor such as melanoma, head and neck, liver or kidney cancer.

CDR3 region: CASSSGPYSNQPQHF. CDR3 nucleotide sequence: TGTGCCAGCAGTTCTGGTCCCTATAGCAATCAGCCCCAGCATTTT. The chain carries TRBV27 and TRBJ1-5, with D hard to call. Germline CDR1 reads MNHEY; CDR2 reads SMNVEV (reference sequence). CDR3 length: 15 amino acids. V dropped 4 bases and J dropped 0 bases, with 10 bases sitting between them.